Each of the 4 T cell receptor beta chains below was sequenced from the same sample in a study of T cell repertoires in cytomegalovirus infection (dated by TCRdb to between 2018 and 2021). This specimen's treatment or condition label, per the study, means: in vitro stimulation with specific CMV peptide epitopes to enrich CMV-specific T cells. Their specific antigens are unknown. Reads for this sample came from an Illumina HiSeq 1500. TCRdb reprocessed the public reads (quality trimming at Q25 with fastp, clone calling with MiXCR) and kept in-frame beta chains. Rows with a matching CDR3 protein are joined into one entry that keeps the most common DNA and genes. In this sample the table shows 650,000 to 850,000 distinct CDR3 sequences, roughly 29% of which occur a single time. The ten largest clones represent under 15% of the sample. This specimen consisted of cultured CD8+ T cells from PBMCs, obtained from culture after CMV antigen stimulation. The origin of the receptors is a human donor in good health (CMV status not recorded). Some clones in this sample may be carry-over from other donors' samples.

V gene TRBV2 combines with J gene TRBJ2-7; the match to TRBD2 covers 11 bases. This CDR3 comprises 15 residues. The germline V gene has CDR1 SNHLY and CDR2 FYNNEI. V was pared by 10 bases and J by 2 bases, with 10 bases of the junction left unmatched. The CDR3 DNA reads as TGTGCCAAACTTGGCCTAGCGGGGGGAACCTACGAGCAGTACTTC. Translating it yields CAKLGLAGGTYEQYF.

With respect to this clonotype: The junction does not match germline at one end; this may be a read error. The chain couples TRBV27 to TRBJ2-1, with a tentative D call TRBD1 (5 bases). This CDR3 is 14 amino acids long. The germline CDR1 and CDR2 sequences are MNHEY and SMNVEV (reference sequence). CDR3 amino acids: CASNLGVSYNEQFF. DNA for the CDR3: TGTGCCAGCAATTTAGGGGTCTCCTACAATGAGCAGTTCTTC.

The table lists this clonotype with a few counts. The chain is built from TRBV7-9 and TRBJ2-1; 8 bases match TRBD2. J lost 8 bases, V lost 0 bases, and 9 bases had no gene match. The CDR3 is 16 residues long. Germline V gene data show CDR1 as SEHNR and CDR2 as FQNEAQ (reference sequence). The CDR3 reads CASSLANIAGTYEQFF. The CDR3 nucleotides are TGTGCCAGCAGCTTAGCGAACATAGCGGGGACCTATGAGCAGTTCTTC.

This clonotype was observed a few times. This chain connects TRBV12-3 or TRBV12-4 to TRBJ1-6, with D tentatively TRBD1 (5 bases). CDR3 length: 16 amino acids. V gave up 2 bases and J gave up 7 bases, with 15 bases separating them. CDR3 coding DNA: TGTGCCAGCAGTTTATTATGGGTCAGGGAAAATTCACCCCTCCACTTT. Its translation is CASSLLWVRENSPLHF.